This TCR beta chain is from a study of shared clonotypes between healthy human individuals (dated by TCRdb to the early 2020s). For the study in its entirety: The cohort comprised two women and a few men aged 18 to 49 years. For each donor, three plates each were used for CD4 naive and CD4 memory, two plates were used for CD8 naive, and one plate was used for CD8 memory. To estimate repertoire size and how much clonotypes are shared between individuals, the study performed deep sequencing of blood TCR repertoires from roughly five healthy adults. Different laboratories and diverse techniques were used to prepare libraries and sequence TCR repertoires, to increase sequencing depth and limit assay-specific biases. Per donor, leukapheresis produced somewhere between about 0.94 and 8.9 billion PBMCs. Study-wide conclusions, independent of this receptor: Rarefaction of sorted-subset datasets indicated incomplete sequencing despite the large sequencing depth. When several donors were compared, the shared fraction of clonotypes was 5% to 6.5% for naive CD4, about 4% for naive CD8, 2% to 2.5% for memory CD4, and under 0.5% for memory CD8. Estimated clonotype richness was generally larger for naive than for memory subsets. The small number of donors limited the genetic and exposure-history diversity represented. Sampling was restricted to blood, and TCR repertoires in tissue are likely to differ from TCR repertoires in blood. Pairwise subsampling indicated that sequencing depth was expected to affect the degree of clonotype sharing among donors. Compared with non-shared clonotypes, clonotypes shared by all four sorted-subset donors had higher generation probabilities.

The CDR3 covers 12 residues, taking in both the cysteine and the phenylalanine. Only CDR3 DNA remains: 36 bases, in frame from the first base. CDR1 and CDR2, per the germline V gene, are SGDLS and YYNGEE. V is shortened by 0 bases, J by 9 bases, and the region joining them spans 7 bases. Worth noting for this clone: Its specific antigen is unknown. It has no much larger one-base neighbor in the sample; base qualities were not kept.

Using the deep immunoSEQ assay, TCR CDR3 regions were amplified from genomic DNA by multiplex PCR. Extracted genomic DNA from each cell subset was distributed evenly across all wells of several immunoSEQ 96-well plates, and each plate was treated as a replicate. For sorted subsets, each replicate PCR was loaded with around 200 ng genomic DNA, equivalent to 30,000 or so T cell genomes. Purified libraries were measured with a Qubit 3.0 fluorometer, size-checked on a Bioanalyzer 2100, and measured again with the KAPA Library Quantification kit. Each immunoSEQ 96-well plate was sequenced on its own single-read 150-cycle Illumina NextSeq 550 flow cell. From the authors' description of their analysis: Because only junctional sequences without quality scores were contained in the immunoSEQ output, filtering matching that applied to full-length reads could not be performed. To assign V/J genes and CDR3, sequences were annotated against IMGT germline references using PyIR, a Python wrapper for IgBLAST v1.9. Any read was removed if the V/J assignment was weak (E-value above 1e-6), the CDR3 was missing, or the read contained stop codons, out-of-frame junctions, or ambiguous translated residues. A V3J clonotype was defined by an identical inferred V gene, J gene, and CDR3 amino acid sequence. To compute the percentage overlap between repertoires, the number of shared unique clonotypes was divided by the size of the smaller repertoire. Repertoire richness was assessed with RTK rarefaction, the Chao1 estimator, and Recon v2.1 estimates of unobserved clonotypes. Generation probabilities were computed with OLGA for all TCRbeta clonotypes obtained by the gDNA method from four donors. Imported from immuneACCESS, the table was reduced by TCRdb to in-frame sequences with V and J called. These copies leave out some clones; in studies compared against another copy, an unresolved V gene accounts for under half, and the cause of the remainder is not known. V and J calls and clone size are those listed in that table; D and trimming were worked out from the DNA. This sample gives 630,000 or so clones in total; 98% of them show up just once. The top ten clones comprise approximately 0.3% of the sample.

CD8 naive samples were obtained by positive selection for CCR7 among CD45RO-negative cells, yielding a CD45RA+CCR7+ population from which TemRA cells were excluded. Donors were healthy HIV-negative adults with no recently reported acute infections or vaccinations. Every donor was a Caucasian adult living in Nashville, Tennessee, USA. Blood was collected by leukapheresis, and PBMCs were isolated by Ficoll-Histopaque density gradient centrifugation and then cryopreserved in liquid nitrogen vapor phase. Analytical flow cytometry was used to check the purity and quantity of each magnetically sorted T cell population. From each sorted fraction, genomic DNA was isolated and quantified by UV absorbance on a Nanodrop 2000c.

The chain is assembled from TRBV9 and TRBJ2-1; confidence is insufficient to name the D gene. The source is a man aged 25 to 40 in good health. Sequencing was performed on naive CD8+ T cells sorted from blood. The sample's cell subset or site label, in plain terms: CD45RA+CCR7+. In nucleotide form, the sequence is TGTGCCAGCAGCGTAGAGGGTGTTGAGCAGTTCTTC. Its protein reads: CASSVEGVEQFF.